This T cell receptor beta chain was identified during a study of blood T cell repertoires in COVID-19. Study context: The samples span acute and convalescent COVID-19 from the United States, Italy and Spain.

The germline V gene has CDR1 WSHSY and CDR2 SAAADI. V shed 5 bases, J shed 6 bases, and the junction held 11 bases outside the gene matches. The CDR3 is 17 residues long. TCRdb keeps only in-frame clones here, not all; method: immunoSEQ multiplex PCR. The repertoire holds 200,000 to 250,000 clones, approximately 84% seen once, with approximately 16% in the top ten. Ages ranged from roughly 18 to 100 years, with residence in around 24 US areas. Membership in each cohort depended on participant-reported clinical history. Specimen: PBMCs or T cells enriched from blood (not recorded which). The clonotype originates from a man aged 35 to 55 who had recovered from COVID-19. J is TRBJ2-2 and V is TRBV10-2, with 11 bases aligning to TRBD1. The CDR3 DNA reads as TGCGCCAGCAGTAGTGGACAGGGGGCGAATCGGGCCGGGGAGCTGTTTTTT. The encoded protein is CASSSGQGANRAGELFF.